The T cell receptor beta chain under discussion was sequenced for a study of blood T cell repertoires in COVID-19. Study in general: Samples taken during acute and convalescent COVID-19 were collected in the United States, Italy and Spain. The analysed material was cDNA or gDNA that came from T cells, B-cell-depleted T cells, or PBMCs.

Under the authors' procedure: Reference gene primer amplification yielded estimated nucleated cell counts. Using immunoSEQ multiplex PCR, the repertoire was profiled, and TCRdb retains in-frame clones only, with some absent. V and J calls and clone size are copied from that table; D and trimming were computed from the DNA. This sample has fewer than 250,000 clones; about 88% occur once, and the top ten carry 0.55% to 0.75%. Trimming at V came to 3 bases and at J to 3 bases, leaving 6 bases not matched to a gene. The CDR3 is 16 residues long. Germline CDR1 reads LNHDA; CDR2 reads SQIVND (reference sequence).

The V gene is TRBV19, the J gene TRBJ2-1; 9 bases align to TRBD2. The source is a man aged 40-55 years with acute or convalescent COVID-19. Input material: peripheral blood. For the CDR3, the DNA is TGTGCCAGTAGTATGACTAGCGGATCTATCTACAATGAGCAGTTCTTC. It is translated as CASSMTSGSIYNEQFF.